One sample yielded the 2 T cell receptor beta chains listed below, sequenced in a study of blood T cell repertoires in COVID-19. The data were produced by immunoSEQ multiplex PCR, yet TCRdb's version contains in-frame clones alone and is incomplete. The sample records roughly 230,000 clones, 85% to 90% being singletons. Sequencing was done on a sample of peripheral blood. Receptors originate from a woman in her forties who had recovered from COVID-19.

The sample holds a few counts of this clone. The chain has TRBV7-2 and TRBJ2-7, with 9 bases matching TRBD1. Germline V gene data show CDR1 as SGHTA and CDR2 as FQGNSA. With 5 bases clipped from V and 3 bases from J, the junction kept 5 bases outside the gene matches. The length of the CDR3 is 14 residues. The CDR3 here is CASSPRDRVYEQYF. CDR3 sequence (DNA): TGTGCCAGCAGCCCCCGGGACAGGGTCTACGAGCAGTACTTC.

This chain uses TRBV7-9 with TRBJ2-2, with a weak D call TRBD1 (6 bases). The CDR3 is 14 amino acids. The V and J ends lost 11 bases and 3 bases respectively, with 16 bases between them. CDR1 and CDR2 (germline): SEHNR, FQNEAQ (reference sequence). The CDR3 spells CAGRSGVDTGELFF. The CDR3 nucleotides are TGTGCCGGCCGATCAGGGGTCGACACCGGGGAGCTGTTTTTT.